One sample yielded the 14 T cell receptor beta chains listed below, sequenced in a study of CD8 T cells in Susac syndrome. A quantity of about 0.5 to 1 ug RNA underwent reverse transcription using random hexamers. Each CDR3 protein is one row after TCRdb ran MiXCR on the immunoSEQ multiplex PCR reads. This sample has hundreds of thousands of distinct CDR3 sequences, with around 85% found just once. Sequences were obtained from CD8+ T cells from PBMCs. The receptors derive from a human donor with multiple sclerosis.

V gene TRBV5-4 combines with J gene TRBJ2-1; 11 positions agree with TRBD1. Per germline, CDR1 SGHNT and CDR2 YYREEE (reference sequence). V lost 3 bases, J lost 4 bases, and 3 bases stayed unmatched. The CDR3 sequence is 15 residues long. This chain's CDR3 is CASSWTGGAYNEQFF. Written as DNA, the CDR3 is TGTGCCAGCAGCTGGACAGGGGGCGCGTACAATGAGCAGTTCTTC. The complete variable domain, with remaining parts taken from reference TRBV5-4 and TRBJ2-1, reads ETGVTQSPTHLIKTRGQQVTLRCSSQSGHNTVSWYQQALGQGPQFIFQYYREEENGRGNFPPRFSGLQFPNYSSELNVNALELDDSALYLCASSWTGGAYNEQFFGPGTRLTVL.

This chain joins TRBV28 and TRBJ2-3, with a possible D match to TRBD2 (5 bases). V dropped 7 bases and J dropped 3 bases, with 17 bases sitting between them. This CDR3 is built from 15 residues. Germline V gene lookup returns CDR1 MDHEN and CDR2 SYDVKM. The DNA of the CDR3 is TGTGCCAGCATTGATAACCGGGGAAGAACAGATACGCAGTATTTT. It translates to CASIDNRGRTDTQYF.

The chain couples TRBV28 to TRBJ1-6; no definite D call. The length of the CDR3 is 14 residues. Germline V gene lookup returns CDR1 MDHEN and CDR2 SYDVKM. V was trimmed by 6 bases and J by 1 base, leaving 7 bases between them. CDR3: CASRTESYNSPLHF. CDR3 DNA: TGTGCCAGCAGGACGGAGTCCTATAATTCACCCCTCCACTTT.

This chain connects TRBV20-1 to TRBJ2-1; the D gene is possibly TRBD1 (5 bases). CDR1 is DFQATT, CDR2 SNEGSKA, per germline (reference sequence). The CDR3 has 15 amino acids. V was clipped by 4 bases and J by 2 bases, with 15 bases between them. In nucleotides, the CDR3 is TGCAGTGCTACCTCCAGGGTTAACCCCTACAATGAGCAGTTCTTC. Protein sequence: CSATSRVNPYNEQFF.

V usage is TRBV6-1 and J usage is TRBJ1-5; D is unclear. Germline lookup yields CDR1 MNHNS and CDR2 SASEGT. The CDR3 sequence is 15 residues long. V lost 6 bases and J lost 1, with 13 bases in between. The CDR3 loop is CASSGPGWSNQPQHF. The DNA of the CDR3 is TGTGCCAGCAGCGGGCCCGGTTGGAGCAATCAGCCCCAGCATTTT.

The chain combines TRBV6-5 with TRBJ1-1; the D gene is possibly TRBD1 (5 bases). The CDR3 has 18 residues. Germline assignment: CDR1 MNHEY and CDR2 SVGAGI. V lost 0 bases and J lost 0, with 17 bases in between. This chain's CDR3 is CASSYSISSAGLNTEAFF. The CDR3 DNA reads TGTGCCAGCAGTTACTCTATCTCGAGCGCAGGGCTGAACACTGAAGCTTTCTTT.

The CDR3 spells CSVNIGMDTGELFF. The CDR3 bases are TGCAGCGTCAACATAGGTATGGACACCGGGGAGCTGTTTTTT. V gene TRBV29-1 combines with J gene TRBJ2-2; D not resolved. V lost 6 bases, J lost 3 bases, and 14 bases lay in between. The germline V gene encodes CDR1 SQVTM and CDR2 ANQGSEA. There are 14 residues in the CDR3.

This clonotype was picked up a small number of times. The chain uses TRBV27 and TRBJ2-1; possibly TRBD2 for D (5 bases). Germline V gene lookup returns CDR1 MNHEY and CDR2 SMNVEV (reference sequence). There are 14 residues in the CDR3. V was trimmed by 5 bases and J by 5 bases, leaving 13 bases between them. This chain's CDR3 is CASSPRTRDNEQFF. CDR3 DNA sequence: TGTGCCAGCAGTCCCCGGACTCGTGACAATGAGCAGTTCTTC.

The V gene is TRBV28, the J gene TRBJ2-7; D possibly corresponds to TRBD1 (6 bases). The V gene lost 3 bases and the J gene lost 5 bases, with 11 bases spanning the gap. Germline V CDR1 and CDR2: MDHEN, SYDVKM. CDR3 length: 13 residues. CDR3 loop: CASSLGAANEQYF. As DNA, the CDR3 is TGTGCCAGCAGTTTGGGGGCGGCCAACGAGCAGTACTTC.

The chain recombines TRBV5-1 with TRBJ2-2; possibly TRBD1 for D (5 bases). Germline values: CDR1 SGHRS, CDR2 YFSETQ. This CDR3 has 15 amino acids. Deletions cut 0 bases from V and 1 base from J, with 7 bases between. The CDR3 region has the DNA TGCGCCAGCAGCTTGGACAGGCAGAACACCGGGGAGCTGTTTTTT. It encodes CASSLDRQNTGELFF.

This CDR3 reads CASSPAMGSTGTEDYGYTF. As DNA, the CDR3 is TGTGCCAGCAGCCCCGCAATGGGAAGCACCGGGACAGAGGACTATGGCTACACCTTC. This chain links TRBV7-9 with TRBJ1-2, with 7 bases that match TRBD1. Losses at the gene ends were 5 bases for V and 3 bases for J; bases not matched to a gene: 21. CDR3 length: 19 residues. Germline CDR1 is SEHNR and CDR2 is FQNEAQ (reference sequence).

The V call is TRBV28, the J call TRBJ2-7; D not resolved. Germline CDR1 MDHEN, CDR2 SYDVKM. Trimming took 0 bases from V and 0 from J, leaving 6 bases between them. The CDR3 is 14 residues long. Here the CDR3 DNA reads TGTGCCAGCAGTTTATGGGTGAGCTCCTACGAGCAGTACTTC. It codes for CASSLWVSSYEQYF.

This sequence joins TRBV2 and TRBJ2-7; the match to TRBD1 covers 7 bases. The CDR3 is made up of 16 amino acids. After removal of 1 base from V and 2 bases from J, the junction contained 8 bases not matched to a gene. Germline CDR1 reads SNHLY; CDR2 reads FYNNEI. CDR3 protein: CASSEDLQGVTYEQYF. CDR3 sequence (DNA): TGTGCCAGCAGTGAAGATCTCCAGGGGGTCACCTACGAGCAGTACTTC.

The CDR3 here is CSATRASYNEQFF. The CDR3 DNA reads as TGCAGTGCCACTCGGGCTTCCTACAATGAGCAGTTCTTC. V usage is TRBV20-1 and J usage is TRBJ2-1; D unclear. Trimming left V 6 bases short and J 1 base short, with 10 bases between. CDR1 and CDR2 (germline): DFQATT, SNEGSKA (reference sequence). There are 13 residues in the CDR3.